The 26 T cell receptor beta chains below come from one sample, sequenced in a study of blood T cell repertoires in COVID-19. Method: immunoSEQ multiplex PCR; TCRdb's copy keeps in-frame clones and lacks some. The repertoire holds over 350,000 clones, with roughly 90% as singletons. Sequencing was carried out using peripheral blood. These receptors all come from a woman aged 30 to 39 with active or convalescent COVID-19.

The rearrangement uses TRBV4-1 and TRBJ2-1, with D maybe TRBD2 (7 bases). Germline values: CDR1 MGHRA, CDR2 YSYEKL. V was cut by 3 bases and J by 3 bases, with 24 bases left in between. This CDR3 is built from 19 residues. The CDR3 loop reads CASSQAIGGLVAGYNEQFF. CDR3 bases: TGCGCCAGCAGCCAGGCCATAGGGGGGTTAGTAGCGGGCTACAATGAGCAGTTCTTC.

This clone has just one count. The V call is TRBV10-3, the J call TRBJ2-2, with D possibly TRBD1 on 5 matching bases. Germline V CDR1 and CDR2: ENHRY, SYGVKD. Trimming stripped 6 bases from V and 4 bases from J, with 9 bases between. The CDR3 has 13 residues. The CDR3 DNA reads as TGTGCCATCAGGGGGCGCGGCACCGGGGAGCTGTTTTTT. It yields the protein CAIRGRGTGELFF.

This chain joins TRBV19 and TRBJ2-1; D is perhaps TRBD2 (5 bases). Germline V gene data show CDR1 as LNHDA and CDR2 as SQIVND (reference sequence). This CDR3 is built from 12 residues. V was cut by 1 base and J by 8 bases, with 6 bases left in between. The CDR3 loop is CASSIVGDEQFF. CDR3 DNA sequence: TGTGCCAGTAGTATAGTCGGGGATGAGCAGTTCTTC.

The chain employs TRBV21-1 and TRBJ2-2; the listed D gene, TRBD2, was not tested against the DNA. TRBV21-1 is listed as a pseudogene. CDR3 size: 16 residues. CDR3 coding DNA: TGTGCCAGCAGCAAAGTCAAGCGGGGGGGCTCCGGGGAGCTGTTTTTT. Translated: CASSKVKRGGSGELFF.

J is TRBJ2-7 and V is TRBV18; 10 bases line up with TRBD2. The germline CDR1 and CDR2 sequences are KGHSH and LQKENI. The CDR3 spans 14 residues. V trimming: 1 base; J trimming: 6 bases; junction bases outside the gene matches: 3. This chain's CDR3 is CASSPLAGGGEQYF. CDR3 bases: TGTGCCAGCTCACCACTAGCGGGGGGCGGCGAGCAGTACTTC.

J is TRBJ1-1 and V is TRBV6-5, with 7 bases that match TRBD1. V was pared by 4 bases and J by 0 bases, with 8 bases of the junction left unmatched. In germline, CDR1 is MNHEY, CDR2 SVGAGI. The CDR3 extends over 16 amino acids. CDR3: CASSWVPGQLNTEAFF. DNA of the CDR3: TGTGCCAGCAGTTGGGTCCCGGGACAGCTGAACACTGAAGCTTTCTTT.

The V and J genes are TRBV19 and TRBJ1-2, with TRBD1 matching 9 bases. Germline-derived CDR1 and CDR2 are LNHDA and SQIVND (reference sequence). The CDR3 runs to 13 residues. V gave up 5 bases and J gave up 10 bases; unmatched junction bases: 8. CDR3 protein: CASSHRDRVVYTF. The DNA for the CDR3 is TGTGCCAGTAGTCACCGGGACAGGGTAGTCTACACCTTC.

The V and J genes are TRBV5-1 and TRBJ1-2; TRBD1 matches 12 bases. The J segment lost 6 bases and the V segment lost 4 bases, leaving 10 bases of the junction unmatched. Germline lookup yields CDR1 SGHRS and CDR2 YFSETQ. The CDR3 consists of 16 residues. The CDR3 sequence: CASSETGTGGEDGYTF. As DNA, the CDR3 is TGCGCCAGCAGCGAAACCGGGACAGGGGGCGAGGATGGCTACACCTTC. The whole variable domain, remainder taken from reference TRBV5-1 and TRBJ1-2, is KAGVTQTPRYLIKTRGQQVTLSCSPISGHRSVSWYQQTPGQGLQFLFEYFSETQRNKGNFPGRFSGRQFSNSRSEMNVSTLELGDSALYLCASSETGTGGEDGYTFGSGTRLTVV.

V is TRBV30 and J is TRBJ1-6; no reliable D call. In germline, CDR1 is GTSNPN, CDR2 SVGIG (reference sequence). The CDR3 totals 15 residues. The V end was cut by 4 bases, the J end by 7 bases, with 17 bases between. The CDR3 sequence: CAWTQSDLRNSPLHF. DNA for the CDR3: TGTGCCTGGACCCAAAGCGACTTGAGGAATTCACCCCTCCACTTT.

The V and J genes are TRBV5-1 and TRBJ2-5; D possibly corresponds to TRBD2 (5 bases). Germline V gene lookup returns CDR1 SGHRS and CDR2 YFSETQ. CDR3 size: 14 residues. V was pared by 4 bases and J by 5 bases, with 15 bases between. The CDR3 nucleotides are TGCGCCAGCAGCGTGGCTCGTAGCGTGGAGACCCAGTACTTC. Amino acids: CASSVARSVETQYF.

This chain uses TRBV19 with TRBJ2-1, with TRBD2 as a possible D gene (6 bases). CDR1 LNHDA and CDR2 SQIVND come from the germline V gene (reference sequence). CDR3 length equals 10 residues. V was trimmed by 8 bases and J by 8 bases, leaving 7 bases between them. CDR3 in amino acids: CASGGYEQFF. The CDR3 bases are TGTGCCAGTGGAGGGTATGAGCAGTTCTTC. The full variable domain, its missing parts supplied by reference TRBV19 and TRBJ2-1, is DGGITQSPKYLFRKEGQNVTLSCEQNLNHDAMYWYRQDPGQGLRLIYYSQIVNDFQKGDIAEGYSVSREKKESFPLTVTSAQKNPTAFYLCASGGYEQFFGPGTRLTVL.

In regard to this clone: The same CDR3 also results from other DNA sequences found in this sample. The chain has TRBV15 and TRBJ2-2, with D maybe TRBD1 (6 bases). The CDR3 runs 14 residues. The germline V gene encodes CDR1 LNHNV and CDR2 YYDKDF (reference sequence). The V gene lost 5 bases and the J gene lost 6 bases, with 13 bases spanning the gap. CDR3 sequence: CATSSGVVAGELFF. The CDR3 DNA follows: TGTGCCACCAGCTCAGGGGTTGTCGCCGGGGAGCTGTTTTTT.

The chain combines TRBV5-1 with TRBJ1-4, with D maybe TRBD1 (5 bases). This CDR3 contains 15 residues. CDR1 and CDR2 from the germline V gene are SGHRS and YFSETQ. V gave up 2 bases and J gave up 6 bases, with 14 bases separating them. The CDR3 DNA follows: TGCGCCAGCAGCTTTAACGGGGGTGTAGATGAAAAACTGTTTTTT. Translated, it gives CASSFNGGVDEKLFF. The full variable domain, completed using reference TRBV5-1 and TRBJ1-4, is KAGVTQTPRYLIKTRGQQVTLSCSPISGHRSVSWYQQTPGQGLQFLFEYFSETQRNKGNFPGRFSGRQFSNSRSEMNVSTLELGDSALYLCASSFNGGVDEKLFFGSGTQLSVL.

The chain combines TRBV7-9 with TRBJ1-1; 8 bases line up with TRBD1. From germline, CDR1 is SEHNR and CDR2 FQNEAQ (reference sequence). V dropped 5 bases and J dropped 0; count of bases not matched to a gene: 5. The CDR3 totals 15 residues. The CDR3 region is CASSGRTGLNTEAFF. The CDR3 nucleotides read TGTGCCAGCAGCGGCCGGACAGGGCTGAACACTGAAGCTTTCTTT.

V is TRBV4-1 and J is TRBJ2-7; D unclear. The CDR3 spans 10 residues. V lost 0 bases to trimming and J lost 11 bases, with 5 bases between them. Germline lookup yields CDR1 MGHRA and CDR2 YSYEKL. CDR3 amino acids: CASSQDAEYF. CDR3 coding DNA: TGCGCCAGCAGCCAAGATGCGGAGTACTTC.

The gene calls are TRBV7-8 and TRBJ2-1; TRBD1 is a possible D gene (6 bases). The CDR3 contains 15 residues. Germline V gene lookup returns CDR1 SGHVS and CDR2 FQNEAQ. Trimming cost V 3 bases and J 6 bases, with 15 bases left between them. The CDR3 DNA is TGTGCCAGCAGCTTCTTAGGACAGTTGGCCAATGAGCAGTTCTTC. This translates into CASSFLGQLANEQFF.

A word on this clone: A read error may account for a junction end that differs from germline. CDR3 in DNA: TGTGCCAGCAGTGACGGACAGGGTAGCTATGGCCACACCTTC. It translates to CASSDGQGSYGHTF. The V gene is TRBV2, the J gene TRBJ1-2; 8 positions match TRBD1. The germline gives CDR1 SNHLY, CDR2 FYNNEI. The CDR3 length is 14 residues.

This clone was recorded a few times. The chain carries TRBV10-3 and TRBJ2-1; 13 nucleotides line up with TRBD2. Trimming cost V 6 bases and J 10 bases; bases outside gene matches: 9. Germline lookup yields CDR1 ENHRY and CDR2 SYGVKD. This CDR3 has 15 residues. The CDR3 here is CAISTGLAGMQEQFF. For the CDR3, the DNA is TGTGCCATCAGCACGGGACTAGCGGGAATGCAGGAGCAGTTCTTC.

This chain connects TRBV19 to TRBJ2-4, with 8 bases that match TRBD1. With 4 bases clipped from V and 2 bases from J, the junction kept 7 bases outside the gene matches. The CDR3 extends over 16 amino acids. Germline assignment: CDR1 LNHDA and CDR2 SQIVND (reference sequence). The CDR3 sequence is CASSKTGGLTKNIQYF. Written as DNA, the CDR3 is TGTGCCAGTAGTAAAACAGGGGGATTAACCAAAAACATTCAGTACTTC.

The chain recombines TRBV30 with TRBJ2-7; 7 bases line up with TRBD2. V trimming: 4 bases; J trimming: 3 bases; junction bases outside the gene matches: 6. CDR3 length: 13 amino acids. Germline loops: CDR1 GTSNPN, CDR2 SVGIG (reference sequence). The CDR3 nucleotides read TGTGCCTGGACCGGCGGGACTAACTACGAGCAGTACTTC. Residues: CAWTGGTNYEQYF.

The CDR3 spells CASSSLPGTTNGDEQFF. CDR3 DNA: TGCGCCAGCAGCTCCCTGCCCGGGACTACTAACGGCGATGAGCAGTTCTTC. The V and J genes are TRBV5-1 and TRBJ2-1; 7 nucleotides line up with TRBD2. Germline CDR1 is SGHRS and CDR2 is YFSETQ. The CDR3 length is 17 residues. V gave up 3 bases and J gave up 8 bases; unmatched junction bases: 17.

V is TRBV7-2 and J is TRBJ1-5; tentative D call: TRBD1 (5 bases). Germline V gene lookup returns CDR1 SGHTA and CDR2 FQGNSA. V lost 3 bases and J lost 4, with 10 bases in between. The CDR3 is 14 amino acids. The CDR3 region is CASSFAGINQPQHF. In nucleotides, the CDR3 is TGTGCCAGCAGCTTCGCAGGGATTAATCAGCCCCAGCATTTT. The whole variable domain, remainder taken from reference TRBV7-2 and TRBJ1-5, is GAGVSQSPSNKVTEKGKDVELRCDPISGHTALYWYRQSLGQGLEFLIYFQGNSAPDKSGLPSDRFSAERTGGSVSTLTIQRTQQEDSAVYLCASSFAGINQPQHFGDGTRLSIL.

The V call is TRBV5-1, the J call TRBJ2-1, with 9 bases identical to TRBD2. The V gene's germline CDR1 is SGHRS and CDR2 YFSETQ. V lost 4 bases to trimming and J lost 3 bases; unmatched junction nucleotides: 5. The CDR3 has 15 residues. CDR3 sequence reads: CASSLTSGDYNEQFF. For the CDR3, the DNA is TGCGCCAGCAGCCTGACTAGCGGAGACTACAATGAGCAGTTCTTC.

This sequence joins TRBV14 and TRBJ2-5, with D tentatively TRBD2 (6 bases). Germline V CDR1 and CDR2: SGHDN, FVKESK. The CDR3 has 11 residues. V dropped 7 bases and J dropped 5 bases, with 8 bases sitting between them. The CDR3 nucleotides are TGTGCCAGCACCCGGGGGGAGACCCAGTACTTC. Protein: CASTRGETQYF.

The chain couples TRBV27 to TRBJ2-2; D gene uncertain. Looked up from germline, CDR1 is MNHEY and CDR2 is SMNVEV (reference sequence). The CDR3 length is 13 residues. The germline V and J ends were trimmed by 6 bases and 3 bases, with 8 bases remaining between them. The CDR3, as DNA: TGTGCCAGCAGCTATTCGGACACCGGGGAGCTGTTTTTT. The encoded protein is CASSYSDTGELFF.

V and J are TRBV27 and TRBJ2-2; 8 nucleotides align to TRBD1. The trim removed 5 bases at V and 2 bases at J, leaving 13 bases unmatched. The CDR3 covers 18 residues. Germline assignment: CDR1 MNHEY and CDR2 SMNVEV (reference sequence). The CDR3 coding sequence is TGTGCCAGCAGTAGGACAGGGAGAATTGATACAAACACCGGGGAGCTGTTTTTT. Its translation is CASSRTGRIDTNTGELFF.